These T cell receptor beta chains were read from a single sample in a study of Graves' ophthalmopathy and Graves' hyperthyroidism. One entry per CDR3 protein results from TCRdb running MiXCR on the multiplex PCR reads. The sample shows about 740,000 distinct CDR3 sequences, roughly 40% of them seen only once. Sequencing was done on a sample of peripheral blood. These receptors came from an adult man with Graves' ophthalmopathy. Each CDR3 is given with its conserved first and last residue. A D gene is named only where the DNA matches it firmly. Rows may omit the clone size; those that give it use once, few, many or a size class.

CDR3 protein	CDR3 DNA	V gene	clone size	D gene	J gene
CASSPGLAEKETQYF	TGTGCCAGCAGCCCCGGACTAGCGGAGAAAGAGACCCAGTACTTC	TRBV7-6	few	TRBD2	TRBJ2-5
CASSRAAGGIAGELFF	TGCGCCAGCAGCCGGGCAGCGGGAGGAATCGCCGGGGAGCTGTTTTTT	TRBV5-4	once	TRBD2	TRBJ2-2
CASSSRGGRGAEFTGELFF	TGTGCCAGCAGTTCTAGAGGGGGGAGGGGGGCCGAGTTCACCGGGGAGCTGTTTTTT	TRBV9	NA	NA	TRBJ2-2
CASTQGGLNQPQHF	TGTGCCAGTACCCAGGGGGGGTTAAATCAGCCCCAGCATTTT	TRBV19	few	TRBD1	TRBJ1-5
CASSQVQGDVEQYF	TGTGCCAGCAGCCAAGTGCAGGGGGACGTCGAGCAGTACTTC	TRBV11-2	NA	TRBD1	TRBJ2-7
CSVELSAGQTYEQYF	TGCAGCGTTGAACTTTCGGCAGGGCAAACCTACGAGCAGTACTTC	TRBV29-1	many	NA	TRBJ2-7
CASSVREKVYGYTF	TGTGCCAGCAGCGTACGGGAAAAAGTATACGGCTACACCTTC	TRBV9	NA	NA	TRBJ1-2
CASSLAWGASGRTTYEQYF	TGTGCCAGCAGCTTAGCGTGGGGGGCTAGCGGGAGGACAACCTACGAGCAGTACTTC	TRBV9	NA	TRBD2	TRBJ2-7
CASRIDSGGGRYEQYF	TGTGCCAGCAGGATCGACTCCGGTGGGGGTCGGTACGAGCAGTACTTC	TRBV2	NA	NA	TRBJ2-7
CASSLESVYEQYF	TGCGCCAGCAGCTTAGAATCGGTCTACGAGCAGTACTTC	TRBV5-1	NA	NA	TRBJ2-7
CASSLAGGRGYGYTF	TGTGCCAGCAGCTTAGCAGGCGGGCGCGGGTATGGCTACACCTTC	TRBV7-9	few	NA	TRBJ1-2
CASNDGGNYGYTF	TGTGCCAGCAACGATGGGGGGAACTATGGCTACACCTTC	TRBV5-8	NA	NA	TRBJ1-2
CASSLEAQGNNSPLHF	TGTGCCAGCAGTTTAGAGGCACAGGGGAATAATTCACCCCTCCACTTT	TRBV12-3/TRBV12-4	NA	TRBD1	TRBJ1-6
CAISVAVPPYNSPLHF	TGTGCCATCAGTGTGGCCGTACCCCCCTATAATTCACCCCTCCACTTT	TRBV10-3	many	NA	TRBJ1-6
CASSPGTGGEAFF	TGTGCCAGCAGCCCCGGGACAGGGGGCGAAGCTTTCTTT	TRBV9	many	TRBD1	TRBJ1-1
CASSRNTRGSPLHF	TGCGCCAGCAGCCGCAATACCCGGGGTTCACCCCTCCACTTT	TRBV7-2	NA	NA	TRBJ1-6
CASTIVSMGLNTEAFF	TGCGCCAGCACAATCGTTAGTATGGGCTTGAACACTGAAGCTTTCTTT	TRBV4-1	few	NA	TRBJ1-1
CASSSTGTGKAYGGYTF	TGTGCCAGCAGCTCAACAGGGACAGGGAAAGCATATGGGGGCTACACCTTC	TRBV25-1	NA	TRBD1	TRBJ1-2
CASSPLPGTGASTTTNEKLFF	TGTGCCAGCAGCCCACTTCCCGGGACAGGGGCCTCGACGACAACTAATGAAAAACTGTTTTTT	TRBV7-2	NA	TRBD1	TRBJ1-4
CASSRRARGLGETQYF	TGTGCCAGTAGCCGTCGGGCCAGGGGTCTGGGAGAGACCCAGTACTTC	TRBV19	NA	NA	TRBJ2-5
CASSLAQGTDTQYF	TGTGCCAGCAGCTTAGCCCAGGGCACAGATACGCAGTATTTT	TRBV25-1	NA	NA	TRBJ2-3
CAITGSHGVTYEQYF	TGTGCCATCACAGGGAGCCATGGAGTGACCTACGAGCAGTACTTC	TRBV2	many	NA	TRBJ2-7
CASSFRQGWEQYF	TGTGCCAGCAGCTTCCGACAGGGTTGGGAGCAGTACTTC	TRBV11-2	NA	TRBD1	TRBJ2-7
CASSWVGDYTF	TGTGCCAGCAGTTGGGTAGGGGACTACACCTTC	TRBV25-1	NA	NA	TRBJ1-2
CASSADPYEQYF	TGTGCCAGCAGTGCCGATCCCTACGAGCAGTACTTC	TRBV25-1	NA	NA	TRBJ2-7
CASRKRGEGRGDEQYF	TGTGCCAGTAGGAAAAGAGGCGAGGGCCGAGGTGACGAGCAGTACTTC	TRBV19	NA	NA	TRBJ2-7
CSESGTSGRTDTQYF	TGCAGCGAGTCGGGGACTAGCGGACGCACAGATACGCAGTATTTT	TRBV29-1	few	TRBD2	TRBJ2-3
CASSLRSDGELFF	TGTGCCAGCAGCCTTCGTAGCGACGGGGAGCTGTTTTTT	TRBV2	NA	NA	TRBJ2-2
CASSLNEAYEQYF	TGTGCCAGCAGTCTAAACGAAGCCTACGAGCAGTACTTC	TRBV12-3/TRBV12-4	NA	NA	TRBJ2-7
CSVMGTSGLQETQYF	TGCAGCGTTATGGGGACTAGCGGACTGCAAGAGACCCAGTACTTC	TRBV29-1	NA	TRBD2	TRBJ2-5
CASSPERGPTF	TGTGCCAGCAGCCCCGAAAGGGGTCCCACCTTC	TRBV11-2	few	NA	TRBJ1-2
CASSIGSEAFF	TGCGCCAGCAGTATAGGATCTGAAGCTTTCTTT	TRBV10-2	many	NA	TRBJ1-1
CASSASNGWGSSEQYF	TGTGCCAGCAGTGCTAGTAACGGGTGGGGGTCGAGCGAGCAGTACTTC	TRBV2	few	NA	TRBJ2-7
CATSTLWGQGNQETQYF	TGTGCCACCAGCACCCTATGGGGACAGGGGAACCAAGAGACCCAGTACTTC	TRBV15	NA	TRBD1	TRBJ2-5
CASSLESVQPGNTIYF	TGCGCCAGCAGCTTGGAGTCGGTACAGCCCGGAAACACCATATATTTT	TRBV9	NA	NA	TRBJ1-3
CASSEGSTGELFF	TGCGCCAGCAGTGAGGGGAGCACCGGGGAGCTGTTTTTT	TRBV10-2	few	NA	TRBJ2-2
CAISEGQGYTF	TGTGCCATCAGTGAGGGGCAGGGCTACACCTTC	TRBV10-3	NA	NA	TRBJ1-2
CASARPYTEAFF	TGTGCCAGCGCTAGGCCCTACACTGAAGCTTTCTTT	TRBV12-3/TRBV12-4	many	NA	TRBJ1-1
CASSAGQGETQYF	TGTGCCAGCAGCGCAGGGCAGGGGGAGACCCAGTACTTC	TRBV2	many	NA	TRBJ2-5
CASSTVGNSYEQYF	TGTGCCAGCAGCACGGTTGGAAACTCCTACGAGCAGTACTTC	TRBV7-2	many	NA	TRBJ2-7
CAISEPGGREAFF	TGTGCCATCAGTGAGCCGGGTGGCAGGGAAGCTTTCTTT	TRBV10-3	NA	NA	TRBJ1-1
CSVDMGDEKLFF	TGCAGCGTTGATATGGGCGATGAAAAACTGTTTTTT	TRBV29-1	NA	NA	TRBJ1-4
CASSLYGGSARVETQYF	TGCGCCAGCAGCTTGTACGGGGGTTCCGCTCGTGTCGAGACCCAGTACTTC	TRBV4-3	once	NA	TRBJ2-5
CASSASSSYGYTF	TGTGCCAGCAGCGCGAGTTCTAGCTATGGCTACACCTTC	TRBV9	few	NA	TRBJ1-2
CASSELDRAQDEQYF	TGTGCCAGCAGTGAATTGGACAGGGCTCAGGACGAGCAGTACTTC	TRBV25-1	many	TRBD1	TRBJ2-7
CATSGYRGGERQPQYF	TGTGCCACCAGCGGTTACCGGGGGGGGGAGCGGCAGCCCCAGTACTTC	TRBV15	NA	TRBD2	TRBJ2-5
CAWSAGDGSPLHF	TGTGCCTGGAGTGCAGGGGACGGATCACCCCTCCACTTT	TRBV19	NA	NA	TRBJ1-6
CASSLGGANTYEQYF	TGTGCCAGCAGCTTAGGAGGGGCCAACACCTACGAGCAGTACTTC	TRBV7-2	many	NA	TRBJ2-7
CASSDDRGRTEAFF	TGTGCCAGCAGTGACGACAGGGGACGGACTGAAGCTTTCTTT	TRBV10-3	once	TRBD1	TRBJ1-1
CASSQDSRPRWETQYF	TGTGCCAGCAGCCAAGATTCGCGGCCGCGGTGGGAGACCCAGTACTTC	TRBV7-6	NA	NA	TRBJ2-5
CASSPGVWSNQPQHF	TGTGCCAGCAGTCCAGGTGTATGGAGCAATCAGCCCCAGCATTTT	TRBV2	NA	NA	TRBJ1-5